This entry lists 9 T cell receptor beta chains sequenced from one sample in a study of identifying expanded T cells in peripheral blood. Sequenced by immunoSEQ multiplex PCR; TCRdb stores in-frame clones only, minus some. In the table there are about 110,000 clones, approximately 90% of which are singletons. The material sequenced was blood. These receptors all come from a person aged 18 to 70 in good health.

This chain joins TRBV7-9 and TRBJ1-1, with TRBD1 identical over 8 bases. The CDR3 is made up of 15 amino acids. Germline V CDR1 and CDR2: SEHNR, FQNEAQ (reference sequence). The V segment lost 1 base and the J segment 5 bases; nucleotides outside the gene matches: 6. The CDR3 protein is CASSLETGGGTEAFF. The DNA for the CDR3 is TGTGCCAGCAGCTTAGAAACAGGGGGTGGAACTGAAGCTTTCTTT.

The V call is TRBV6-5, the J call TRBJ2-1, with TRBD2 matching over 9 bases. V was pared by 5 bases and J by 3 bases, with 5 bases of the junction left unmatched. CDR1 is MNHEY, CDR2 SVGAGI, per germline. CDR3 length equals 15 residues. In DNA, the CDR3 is TGTGCCAGCAGTCGCCGACTAGCGGACTACAATGAGCAGTTCTTC. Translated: CASSRRLADYNEQFF.

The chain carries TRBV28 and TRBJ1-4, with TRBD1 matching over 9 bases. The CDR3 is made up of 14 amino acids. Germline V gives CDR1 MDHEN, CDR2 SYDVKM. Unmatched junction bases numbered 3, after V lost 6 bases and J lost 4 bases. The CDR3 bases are TGTGCCAGCAGAACGACAGGGGGTAATGAAAAACTGTTTTTT. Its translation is CASRTTGGNEKLFF.

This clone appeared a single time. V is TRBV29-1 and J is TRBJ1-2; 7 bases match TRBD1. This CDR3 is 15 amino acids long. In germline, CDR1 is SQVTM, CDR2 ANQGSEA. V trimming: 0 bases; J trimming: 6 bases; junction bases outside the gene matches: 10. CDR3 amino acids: CSVEDPGQPSDGYTF. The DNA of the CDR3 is TGCAGCGTTGAAGACCCGGGACAGCCCAGCGATGGCTACACCTTC.

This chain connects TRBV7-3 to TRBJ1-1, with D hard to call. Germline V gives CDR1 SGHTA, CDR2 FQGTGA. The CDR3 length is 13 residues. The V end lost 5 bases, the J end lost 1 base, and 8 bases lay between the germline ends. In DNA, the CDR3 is TGTGCCAGCAGCCAGGACCCGAACACTGAAGCTTTCTTT. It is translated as CASSQDPNTEAFF.

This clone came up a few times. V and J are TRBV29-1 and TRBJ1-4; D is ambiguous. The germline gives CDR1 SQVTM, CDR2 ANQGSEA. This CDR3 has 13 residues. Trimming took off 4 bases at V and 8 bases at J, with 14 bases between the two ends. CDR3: CSVARTEREKLFF. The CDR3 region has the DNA TGCAGCGTTGCTAGGACTGAAAGAGAAAAACTGTTTTTT.

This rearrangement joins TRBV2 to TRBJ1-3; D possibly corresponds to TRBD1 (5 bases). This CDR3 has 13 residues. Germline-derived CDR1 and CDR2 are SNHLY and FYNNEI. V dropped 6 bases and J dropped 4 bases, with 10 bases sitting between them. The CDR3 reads CASSLGGGNTIYF. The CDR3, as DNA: TGTGCCAGCAGCCTGGGGGGGGGAAACACCATATATTTT.

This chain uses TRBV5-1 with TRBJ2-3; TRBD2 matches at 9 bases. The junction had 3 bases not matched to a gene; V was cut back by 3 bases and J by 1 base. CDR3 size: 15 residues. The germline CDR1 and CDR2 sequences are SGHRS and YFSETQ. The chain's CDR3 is CASSWTSAGTDTQYF. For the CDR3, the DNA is TGCGCCAGCAGCTGGACTAGCGCTGGCACAGATACGCAGTATTTT.

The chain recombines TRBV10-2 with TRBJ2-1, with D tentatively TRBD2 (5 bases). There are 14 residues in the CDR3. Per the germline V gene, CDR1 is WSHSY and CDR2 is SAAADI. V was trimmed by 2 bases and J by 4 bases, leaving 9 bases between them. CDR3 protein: CASSEVSGYNEQFF. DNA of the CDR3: TGCGCCAGCAGTGAGGTCTCGGGGTACAATGAGCAGTTCTTC.